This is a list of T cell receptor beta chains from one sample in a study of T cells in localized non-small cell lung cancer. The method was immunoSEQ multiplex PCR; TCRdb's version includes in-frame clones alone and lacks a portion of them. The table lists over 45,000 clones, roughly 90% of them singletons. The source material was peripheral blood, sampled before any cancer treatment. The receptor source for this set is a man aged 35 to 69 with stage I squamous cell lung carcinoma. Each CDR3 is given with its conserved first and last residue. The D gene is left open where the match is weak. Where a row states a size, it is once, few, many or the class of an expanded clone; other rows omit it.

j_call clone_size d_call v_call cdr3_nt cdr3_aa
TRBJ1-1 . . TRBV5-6 TGTGCCAGCAGCTTGGACTCTTATCCTGAAGCTTTCTTT CASSLDSYPEAFF
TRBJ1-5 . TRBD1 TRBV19 TGTGCCACCCGGACAGGGTACAATCAGCCCCAGCATTTT CATRTGYNQPQHF
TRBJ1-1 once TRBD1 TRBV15 TGTGCCACCAGACCTGACAGGGGGCTAAACACTGAAGCTTTCTTT CATRPDRGLNTEAFF
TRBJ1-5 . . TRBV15 TGTGCCACCAGCAGAGATGAGCAGCCCCAGCATTTT CATSRDEQPQHF
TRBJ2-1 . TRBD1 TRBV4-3 TGCGCCAGCAGCCCTCGGACAGGGGTGAGTGAGCAGTTCTTC CASSPRTGVSEQFF
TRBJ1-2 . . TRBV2 TGTGCCAGCAGTGTGGACAGAGGCTATGGCTACACCTTC CASSVDRGYGYTF
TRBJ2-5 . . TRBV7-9 TGTGCCAGCAGCCCTCGGGGAGGACAAGAACAGACCCAGTACTTC CASSPRGGQEQTQYF
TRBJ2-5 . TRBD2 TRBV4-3 TGCGCCAGCAGCCAAGAGTGGACTCGGGAGGGGGAGACCCAGTACTTC CASSQEWTREGETQYF
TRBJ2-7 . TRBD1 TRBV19 TGTGCCAGTAGTCCCCGGGACAGAAACTACGAGCAGTACTTC CASSPRDRNYEQYF
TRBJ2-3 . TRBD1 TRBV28 TGTGCCAGCAGTTCGGGTGAGGACAGGGACACAGATACGCAGTATTTT CASSSGEDRDTDTQYF
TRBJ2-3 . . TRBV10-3 TGTGCCACCAGGGTCCCCCTTACGCAGTATTTT CATRVPLTQYF
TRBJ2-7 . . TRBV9 TGTGCCAGCAGCGTAGCAGGACAGAGCTCCTACGAGCAGTACTTC CASSVAGQSSYEQYF
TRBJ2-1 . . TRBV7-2 TGTGCCAGCAGCTTAAGGGAGAAACCACAGTTCTTC CASSLREKPQFF
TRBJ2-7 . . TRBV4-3 TGCGCCAGCAGCCAAGATACAGGACACTACGAGCAGTACTTC CASSQDTGHYEQYF
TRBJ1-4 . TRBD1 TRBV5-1 TGCGCCAGCAGCTTCGGCGACAGGGTCGATGAAAAACTGTTTTTT CASSFGDRVDEKLFF
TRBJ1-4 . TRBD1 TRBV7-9 TGTGCCAGCAGCCTCGACAGGGCGGGTGAAAAACTGTTTTTT CASSLDRAGEKLFF
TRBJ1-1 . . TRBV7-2 TGTGCCAGCAGCTTTAACAGGGAAAGCACTGAAGCTTTCTTT CASSFNRESTEAFF
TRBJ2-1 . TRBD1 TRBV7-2 TGTGCCAGCAGCCAGGGACAGGGGAATGAGCAGTTCTTC CASSQGQGNEQFF
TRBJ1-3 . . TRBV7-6 TGTGCCAGCAGCTTAGAAGTCACTCACTCTGGAAACACCATATATTTT CASSLEVTHSGNTIYF
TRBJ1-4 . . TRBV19 TGTGCCAGTAGTATTCTACCTCGAAGTGAAAAACTGTTTTTT CASSILPRSEKLFF
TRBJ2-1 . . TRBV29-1 TGCAGCGTTGGAGGGGACGGTGAGCAGTTCTTC CSVGGDGEQFF
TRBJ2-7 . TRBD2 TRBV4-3 TGCGCCAGCAGCCAAGTAACGTCGGCTAGCGGGCCCTACGAGCAGTACTTC CASSQVTSASGPYEQYF
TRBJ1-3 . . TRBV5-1 TGCGCCAGCAGCTTAAGCAGCCGCGGAAACACCATATATTTT CASSLSSRGNTIYF
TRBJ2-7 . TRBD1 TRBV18 TGTGCCAGCTCACTTCTAGGGGGCGAACCCTACGAGCAGTACTTC CASSLLGGEPYEQYF
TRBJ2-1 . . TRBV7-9 TGTGCCAGCAGCTCCCGGGACTCCCCTTACAATGAGCAGTTCTTC CASSSRDSPYNEQFF
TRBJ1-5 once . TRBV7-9 TGTGCCAGCAGCTTAGGGGGAATCGGTCAGCCCCAGCATTTT CASSLGGIGQPQHF
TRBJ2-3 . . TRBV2 TGTGCCAGCATATTGGGGGATACGCAGTATTTT CASILGDTQYF
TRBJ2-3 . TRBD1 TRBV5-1 TGCGCCAGCAGCTCCTTCGCCGGGGACAGGGCAGGTACGCAGTATTTT CASSSFAGDRAGTQYF
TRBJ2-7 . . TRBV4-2 TGTGCCAGCAGCCAGGCTAGGGAGTACAGTCCCTACGAGCAGTACTTC CASSQAREYSPYEQYF
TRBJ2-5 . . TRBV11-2 TGTGCCAGCAGCTTAACACAAGAGACCCAGTACTTC CASSLTQETQYF
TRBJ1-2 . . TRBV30 TGTGCCTGGAGTCAGTTACGGGCTTTAGTGGGTGTCTATGGCTACACCTTC CAWSQLRALVGVYGYTF
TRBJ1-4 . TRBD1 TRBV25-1 TGTGCCAGCAGTTCGGGACAGGGATCTAATGAAAAACTGTTTTTT CASSSGQGSNEKLFF